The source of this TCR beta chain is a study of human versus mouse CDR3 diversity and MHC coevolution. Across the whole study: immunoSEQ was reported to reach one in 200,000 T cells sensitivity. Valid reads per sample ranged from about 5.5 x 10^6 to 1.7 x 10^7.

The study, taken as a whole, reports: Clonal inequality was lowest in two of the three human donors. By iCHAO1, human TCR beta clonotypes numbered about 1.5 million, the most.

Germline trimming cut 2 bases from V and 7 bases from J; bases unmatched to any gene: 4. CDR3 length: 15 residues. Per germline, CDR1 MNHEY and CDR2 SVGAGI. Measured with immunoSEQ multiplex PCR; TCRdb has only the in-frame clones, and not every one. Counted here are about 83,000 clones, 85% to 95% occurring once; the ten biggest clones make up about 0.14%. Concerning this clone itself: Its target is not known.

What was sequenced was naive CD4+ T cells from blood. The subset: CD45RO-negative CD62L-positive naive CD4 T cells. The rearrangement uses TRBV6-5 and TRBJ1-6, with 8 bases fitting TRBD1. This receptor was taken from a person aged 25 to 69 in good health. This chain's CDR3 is CASSYGDRWNSPLHF. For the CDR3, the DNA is TGTGCCAGCAGTTACGGGGACAGGTGGAATTCACCCCTCCACTTT.